The 25 T cell receptor beta chains below all came from one sample that was sequenced in a study of blood T cell repertoires in COVID-19 (dated by TCRdb to about 2020). Library preparation employed the immunoSEQ multiplex PCR assay. Not all clones reach the TCRdb copy of this immuneACCESS table, which keeps in-frame sequences only. Checked studies attribute under half of the gap to unresolved V genes and leave the rest unexplained. The sample table contains some 350,000 clones; only one count was recorded for 85% to 90% of them. The top ten constitute about 7% of the sample. The sample comprised peripheral blood. These receptors were taken from a woman between 65 and 79 years old with COVID-19, enrolled during active disease.

The rearrangement uses TRBV7-8 and TRBJ1-2; 7 bases map to TRBD1. V dropped 2 bases and J dropped 0; count of bases not matched to a gene: 3. The CDR3 length is 15 residues. Germline V gene lookup returns CDR1 SGHVS and CDR2 FQNEAQ. For the CDR3, the DNA is TGTGCCAGCAGCTTACGGACAGGAGCTAACTATGGCTACACCTTC. Translating gives CASSLRTGANYGYTF.

The V and J genes are TRBV10-3 and TRBJ1-1; D unresolved. The germline V gene has CDR1 ENHRY and CDR2 SYGVKD. The CDR3 length is 13 residues. Trimming took 6 bases from V and 1 from J, leaving 9 bases between them. The CDR3 protein is CAISGVGNTEAFF. CDR3 bases: TGTGCCATCAGCGGGGTTGGGAACACTGAAGCTTTCTTT.

This chain connects TRBV29-1 to TRBJ2-7; D might be TRBD1 (5 bases). The V gene lost 4 bases and the J gene lost 6 bases, with 19 bases spanning the gap. CDR3 length: 14 amino acids. Germline V gives CDR1 SQVTM, CDR2 ANQGSEA. The CDR3 is CSVGSHVDTLEQYF. CDR3 in DNA: TGCAGCGTTGGATCCCATGTGGACACTCTCGAGCAGTACTTC.

The chain is built from TRBV27 and TRBJ1-4, with D tentatively TRBD1 (5 bases). Germline V CDR1 and CDR2: MNHEY, SMNVEV (reference sequence). CDR3 length equals 14 residues. The V and J ends lost 2 bases and 6 bases respectively, with 10 bases between them. CDR3 DNA: TGTGCCAGCAGTTTAGACAGTCGCGATGAAAAACTGTTTTTT. Translated, it gives CASSLDSRDEKLFF.

The J gene is TRBJ2-1, the V gene TRBV7-9; D might be TRBD1 (5 bases). V lost 5 bases to trimming and J lost 4 bases, with 15 bases between them. The CDR3 is 15 residues long. Germline loops: CDR1 SEHNR, CDR2 FQNEAQ (reference sequence). CDR3 sequence (DNA): TGTGCCAGCAGCCACGACAGCTTCCTATACAATGAGCAGTTCTTC. Translation gives CASSHDSFLYNEQFF.

The V call is TRBV9, the J call TRBJ2-1; 9 positions match TRBD2. V was clipped by 2 bases and J by 4 bases; unmatched bases: 4. Per germline, CDR1 SGDLS and CDR2 YYNGEE. This CDR3 has 15 residues. The CDR3 here is CASSVSSGVYNEQFF. Written as DNA, the CDR3 is TGTGCCAGCAGCGTTTCTAGCGGGGTGTACAATGAGCAGTTCTTC.

This sequence joins TRBV5-6 and TRBJ1-3; D is unclear. The germline V gene has CDR1 SGHDT and CDR2 YYEEEE. This CDR3 is 14 amino acids long. Trimming took off 0 bases at V and 3 bases at J, with 7 bases between the two ends. CDR3 amino acids: CASSLATSGNTIYF. The DNA for the CDR3 is TGTGCCAGCAGCTTGGCGACAAGTGGAAACACCATATATTTT.

The chain uses TRBV12-3 or TRBV12-4 and TRBJ2-3; D unresolved. Trimming removed 4 bases from V and 1 base from J, with 6 bases in between. There are 13 residues in the CDR3. CDR3 sequence reads: CASSYLGTDTQYF. The CDR3 DNA is TGTGCCAGCAGTTATCTTGGCACAGATACGCAGTATTTT.

V gene TRBV3-1 (or the pseudogene TRBV3-2) combines with J gene TRBJ1-2; a weak D match, TRBD1 (5 bases). Germline CDR1 and CDR2: LGHDT and YNNKEL (reference sequence). The CDR3 length is 14 residues. V shed 5 bases and J shed 4 bases, with 14 bases lying between them. The CDR3 nucleotides read TGTGCCAGCAGCGACTCAGGACATGTCTATGGCTACACCTTC. This translates into CASSDSGHVYGYTF.

The V and J genes are TRBV4-1 and TRBJ1-4; no firm D call. Germline CDR1 reads MGHRA; CDR2 reads YSYEKL. This CDR3 is 14 amino acids long. The V end was cut by 4 bases, the J end by 2 bases, with 8 bases between. As DNA, the CDR3 is TGCGCCAGCAGCCGGGGAGATACTAATGAAAAACTGTTTTTT. Its translation: CASSRGDTNEKLFF.

This chain joins TRBV6-6 and TRBJ1-5, with D uncertain. Trimming pared 5 bases from V and 3 bases from J, leaving 11 bases between. The germline V gene has CDR1 MNHNY and CDR2 SVGAGI (reference sequence). CDR3 size: 14 residues. The chain's CDR3 is CASSPPGANQPQHF. The CDR3, as DNA: TGTGCCAGCAGTCCCCCGGGAGCCAATCAGCCCCAGCATTTT.

This sequence joins TRBV12-3 or TRBV12-4 and TRBJ1-1; D call uncertain. V lost 5 bases, J lost 1 base, and 5 bases lay in between. The CDR3 sequence is 12 residues long. The CDR3 is CASSHTNTEAFF. The CDR3 DNA sequence: TGTGCCAGCAGTCACACGAACACTGAAGCTTTCTTT.

J is TRBJ2-7 and V is TRBV11-2; a possible D gene is TRBD1 (5 bases). The CDR3 sequence is 14 residues long. Germline assignment: CDR1 SGHAT and CDR2 FQNNGV. V was cut by 3 bases and J by 0 bases, with 9 bases left in between. CDR3 nucleotides: TGTGCCAGCAGCTTGGGGCCGACCTCCTACGAGCAGTACTTC. Translating it yields CASSLGPTSYEQYF.

The V call is TRBV3-1 (or the pseudogene TRBV3-2), the J call TRBJ2-1; 13 nucleotides align to TRBD2. Germline V gives CDR1 LGHDT, CDR2 YNNKEL (reference sequence). V dropped 4 bases and J dropped 9; count of bases not matched to a gene: 6. The CDR3 is made up of 15 amino acids. The CDR3 spells CASSRTSGGAGEQFF. In DNA form, the CDR3 reads TGTGCCAGCAGCCGAACTAGCGGGGGGGCCGGTGAGCAGTTCTTC.

This chain links TRBV7-8 with TRBJ1-3; D unresolved. The length of the CDR3 is 15 residues. In germline, CDR1 is SGHVS, CDR2 FQNEAQ. Trimming pared 1 base from V and 0 bases from J, leaving 7 bases between. The CDR3 bases are TGTGCCAGCAGCTTAGGCGGAGCCTCTGGAAACACCATATATTTT. It specifies CASSLGGASGNTIYF.

The chain carries TRBV9 and TRBJ2-3; 7 nucleotides align to TRBD2. CDR3 length equals 15 residues. The germline V gene encodes CDR1 SGDLS and CDR2 YYNGEE. V lost 4 bases to trimming and J lost 2 bases; unmatched junction nucleotides: 7. CDR3 loop: CASSPSAGNTDTQYF. CDR3 sequence (DNA): TGTGCCAGCAGCCCCTCAGCGGGGAACACAGATACGCAGTATTTT.

V gene TRBV6-5 combines with J gene TRBJ1-5, with 7 bases fitting TRBD1. The CDR3 sequence is 13 residues long. Germline CDR1 reads MNHEY; CDR2 reads SVGAGI. J lost 8 bases, V lost 5 bases, and 6 bases had no gene match. The chain's CDR3 is CASSTGTAKPQHF. The CDR3 DNA follows: TGTGCCAGCAGTACGGGGACAGCGAAGCCCCAGCATTTT.

The chain is built from TRBV9 and TRBJ1-1; D remains unclear. CDR1 and CDR2 (germline): SGDLS, YYNGEE. The length of the CDR3 is 13 residues. The V end lost 0 bases, the J end lost 8 bases, and 11 bases lay between the germline ends. The CDR3 DNA is TGTGCCAGCAGCGTAGCGGCAGGCTTAGAAGCTTTCTTT. It is translated as CASSVAAGLEAFF.

The rearrangement links TRBV11-1 to TRBJ2-4, with D possibly matching TRBD2 (6 bases). With 0 bases removed from V and 8 bases from J, the gap between germline ends came to 11 bases. The CDR3 is made up of 14 amino acids. Germline CDR1 SGHAT, CDR2 FQDESV (reference sequence). Here the CDR3 DNA reads TGTGCCAGCAGCTTAGCTAGCGGAGGAGACATTCAGTACTTC. Translated, it gives CASSLASGGDIQYF.

The chain is built from TRBV24-1 and TRBJ2-5, with TRBD1 identical over 7 bases. The trim removed 5 bases at V and 5 bases at J, leaving 13 bases unmatched. Germline-derived CDR1 and CDR2 are KGHDR and SFDVKD. The CDR3 spans 16 residues. CDR3 region: CATSVQDRSRGETQYF. For the CDR3, the DNA is TGTGCCACCAGTGTACAGGACAGGTCGAGGGGGGAGACCCAGTACTTC.

This chain uses TRBV3-1 (or the pseudogene TRBV3-2) with TRBJ1-2; 10 bases are a match to TRBD1. J gave up 8 bases and V 5 bases, and 14 bases lay outside the gene matches. CDR3 length equals 16 residues. Germline V gene lookup returns CDR1 LGHDT and CDR2 YNNKEL (reference sequence). The CDR3 nucleotides read TGTGCCAGCAGCTCCCGGACAGGGGGAGGAGTAAGGGGCTACACCTTC. Translated, it gives CASSSRTGGGVRGYTF.

The chain employs TRBV7-9 and TRBJ1-1; D is possibly TRBD1 (5 bases). Germline V lookup: CDR1 SEHNR, CDR2 FQNEAQ (reference sequence). V was shortened by 4 bases and J by 3 bases, with 18 bases between the two germline ends. The CDR3 length is 16 residues. This chain's CDR3 is CASSSTLGVWDTEAFF. CDR3 in DNA: TGTGCCAGCAGCTCAACCTTAGGGGTTTGGGACACTGAAGCTTTCTTT.

The gene calls are TRBV10-3 and TRBJ1-1; 9 nucleotides match TRBD1. Trimming took 7 bases from V and 5 from J; bases not matched to a gene: 8. This CDR3 is 14 amino acids long. The germline CDR1 and CDR2 sequences are ENHRY and SYGVKD. CDR3 nucleotide sequence: TGTGCCATCAACCAACAGGGGGCTGGGACTGAAGCTTTCTTT. Translation gives CAINQQGAGTEAFF.

This chain connects TRBV19 to TRBJ2-5; 9 positions agree with TRBD1. V was clipped by 7 bases and J by 0 bases; unmatched bases: 9. CDR3 size: 16 residues. Looked up from germline, CDR1 is LNHDA and CDR2 is SQIVND (reference sequence). CDR3 DNA sequence: TGTGCCAGTAACAGGGGGCCGGGACAGGACCAAGAGACCCAGTACTTC. Translated: CASNRGPGQDQETQYF.

The rearrangement joins TRBV7-2 to TRBJ2-7; D remains unclear. V shed 5 bases and J shed 2 bases, with 10 bases lying between them. CDR3 length: 13 residues. Germline loops: CDR1 SGHTA, CDR2 FQGNSA. The chain's CDR3 is CASSLTTTYEQYF. The DNA of the CDR3 is TGTGCCAGCAGCCTTACCACTACCTACGAGCAGTACTTC.